The entry that follows covers one T cell receptor (beta chain) sequence. The antigen is undetermined. The sample originates from a study of cytomegalovirus exposure and HLA in healthy donors. Both 60 Vbeta primers and 13 Jbeta primers went into the PCR. The protocol was immunoSEQ multiplex PCR, while the TCRdb copy is restricted to in-frame clones and leaves out a portion. The sample shows some 92,000 clones, roughly 84% of them seen only once. The CDR3 runs to 17 residues. CDR1 LGHNA and CDR2 YNFKEQ come from the germline V gene. V was pared by 1 base and J by 2 bases, with 8 bases of the junction left unmatched. Notes on the study in general: Using a false discovery rate of 0.05, a later analysis showed that approximately 17,000 TCR beta sequences were associated with HLA alleles.

The chain uses TRBV4-2 and TRBJ2-3, with TRBD2 identical over 8 bases. The specimen was PBMCs. The receptor was derived from a man aged 25 to 40 in good health and CMV-seronegative. Written as DNA, the CDR3 is TGTGCCAGCAGCCAAGGAGGGCGGGGGGCTAACACAGATACGCAGTATTTT. It is translated as CASSQGGRGANTDTQYF.